The entry that follows covers one T cell receptor (beta chain) sequence. The clone's antigen remains unknown. There are no base qualities to consult, and no much larger clone falls within one base. The sample is drawn from a study of blood T cell repertoires in COVID-19 (TCRdb year 2020). Describing the broader study: The collaborator samples originated in the United States, Italy and Spain and spanned the acute and convalescent phases of COVID-19. The dataset comprised deeply sampled blood TCRbeta repertoires from subjects exposed to, actively infected with, or recovered from COVID-19. The prospective study material was composed of cDNA or gDNA derived from T cells, B-cell-depleted T cells, or PBMCs. Where available, HLA class I and class II types were taken from metadata supplied by the sample provider and were not determined by assay-based typing. A de-identified subject ID, COVID-19 status, age in years and sex were almost always included in the sample metadata. The repertoires were released in a freely available public database intended as a resource for research on the immune response to SARS-CoV-2. Samples came from the ongoing ImmuneRACE study (first 160 participants) plus 1,254 subjects from 6 global collaborators. The study at large found these results: How much clinical and demographic metadata was included differed by source and by participant, and the metadata was provided uncurated.

One collaborating source in Seattle enrolled patients while the patients were actively infected and followed the patients over time throughout the course of disease. Whole blood was collected in K2EDTA tubes by collaborating institutions according to the institutions' own protocols. For TCRbeta analysis, collaborator samples were shipped as frozen whole blood, as isolated PBMCs, or as DNA extracted from either sample type. V loses 5 bases of germline sequence and J loses 9 bases, and the interval between the two ends is 14 bases. CDR1 MNHEY and CDR2 SVGEGT are derived from the germline V gene. From the cysteine up to the phenylalanine, the CDR3 has a length of 13 residues. The entry retains the CDR3 DNA only, 39 bases that are in frame from base 1. TCRbeta CDR3 regions were amplified from genomic DNA using the immunoSEQ Assay, a bias-controlled multiplex PCR. As for the authors' bioinformatics: Nucleated cell counts per sample were estimated from amplification of reference gene primers within the assay. To quantify the absolute abundance of each unique TCRbeta CDR3 rearrangement, sequence reads were collapsed and filtered. For each sample, productive Simpson clonality was calculated as the square root of Simpson's diversity index across productive rearrangements. TCRdb's version of the immuneACCESS table is confined to in-frame rearrangements and falls short of the full clone set. An unresolved V gene accounts for under half of the shortfall where checked; the remainder is of unknown origin. V and J calls and clone size are copied from that table; D and trimming were computed from the DNA. For this sample there are approximately 170,000 clones; under 95% appear just once. The top ten constitute roughly 5% of the sample.

The sequenced sample was peripheral blood. This TCR came from a man between 18 and 29 years old with COVID-19, enrolled during active disease. This receptor chain uses TRBV6-2 or TRBV6-3 and TRBJ2-1, with TRBD1 perhaps the D gene, on 5 matching bases. For the CDR3, the sequence is CASSPQWGPEQFF. The bases are TGTGCCAGCAGTCCACAGTGGGGCCCTGAGCAGTTCTTC.